A selection of T cell receptor beta chains follows, all from one sample in a study of spatial heterogeneity in lung cancer. A single record per CDR3 protein comes from TCRdb applying MiXCR to the 5' RACE reads. The sample lists 110,000 or so distinct CDR3 sequences; 10% to 12% were seen once. The sample was PBMCs, taken at follow-up. These receptors were obtained from a female donor with early-stage non-small cell lung cancer. CDR3s include the opening cysteine and the closing phenylalanine or tryptophan. A D gene is named only where the DNA matches it firmly. Clone size is not always given. Where it is, it says once, few, many or a class for expanded clones.

clone_size	j_call	v_call	d_call	cdr3_aa	cdr3_nt
few	TRBJ2-2	TRBV2	-	CASSLTREGTGELFF	TGTGCCAGCAGCTTAACACGGGAAGGCACCGGGGAGCTGTTTTTT
-	TRBJ2-1	TRBV20-1	TRBD2	CSAREMGLEARNEQFF	TGCAGTGCTAGAGAAATGGGACTAGAAGCTCGCAATGAGCAGTTCTTC
few	TRBJ2-7	TRBV29-1	TRBD1	CSVEDRGTGGSEQYF	TGCAGCGTTGAAGATCGAGGAACAGGGGGCTCCGAGCAGTACTTC
few	TRBJ2-5	TRBV7-9	-	CASSPGGPLQETQYF	TGTGCCAGCAGCCCCGGGGGCCCCCTCCAAGAGACCCAGTACTTC
few	TRBJ1-2	TRBV12-3/TRBV12-4	-	CASSRGPGDYGYTF	TGTGCCAGCTCCCGTGGACCGGGAGATTATGGCTACACCTTC
-	TRBJ1-3	TRBV16	-	CASSRQAGGNTIYF	TGTGCCAGCAGCCGACAGGCCGGGGGAAACACCATATATTTT
few	TRBJ1-1	TRBV6-5	-	CASSYTSPGYSSTEAFF	TGTGCCAGCAGTTACACATCCCCTGGTTATAGCTCCACTGAAGCTTTCTTT
many	TRBJ2-5	TRBV20-1	-	CSAGLVETQYF	TGCAGTGCTGGGTTGGTTGAGACCCAGTACTTC
-	TRBJ2-4	TRBV5-1	-	CASSSWGTLSKNIQYF	TGCGCCAGCAGCTCCTGGGGGACTTTGTCTAAAAACATTCAGTACTTC
many	TRBJ2-7	TRBV10-3	-	CAISALLYEQYF	TGTGCCATCAGTGCTCTCCTCTACGAGCAGTACTTC
many	TRBJ1-2	TRBV28	TRBD1	CASSLFSGQGGGYTF	TGTGCCAGCAGTTTATTTTCAGGACAGGGAGGAGGCTACACCTTC
-	TRBJ2-7	TRBV5-1	-	CASSPPGHHYEQYF	TGCGCCAGCAGCCCCCCGGGCCATCACTACGAGCAGTACTTC
-	TRBJ2-3	TRBV7-9	-	CASSLVASSTQYF	TGTGCCAGCAGCTTAGTCGCCTCTAGCACGCAGTATTTT
-	TRBJ2-5	TRBV27	-	CASSLRTGQETQYF	TGTGCCAGCAGTTTAAGGACGGGCCAAGAGACCCAGTACTTC
-	TRBJ2-1	TRBV21-1	-	CASSAGTGSSYNEQFF	TGTGCCAGCAGCGCCGGGACCGGCAGCTCCTACAATGAGCAGTTCTTC
-	TRBJ2-1	TRBV6-5	TRBD1	CASSRQGPNYNEQFF	TGTGCCAGCAGCCGACAGGGGCCGAACTACAATGAGCAGTTCTTC
few	TRBJ2-2	TRBV10-3	-	CAISEGLTKGELFF	TGTGCCATCAGCGAGGGACTGACGAAAGGGGAGCTGTTTTTT
-	TRBJ1-1	TRBV20-1	-	CSARDPNTEAFF	TGCAGTGCTAGAGATCCTAACACTGAAGCTTTCTTT
few	TRBJ2-1	TRBV28	TRBD1	CASSPPGQGYNEQFF	TGTGCCAGCAGTCCCCCGGGACAGGGCTACAATGAGCAGTTCTTC
-	TRBJ1-4	TRBV6-1	-	CASSVPNELFF	TGTGCCAGCAGTGTCCCCAATGAACTGTTTTTT
few	TRBJ2-1	TRBV11-3	TRBD2	CASSLAGTNVNEQFF	TGTGCCAGCAGCTTAGCGGGGACTAACGTCAATGAGCAGTTCTTC
few	TRBJ2-7	TRBV28	TRBD2	CASSSLTSGVYEQYF	TGTGCCAGCAGTTCCCTGACTAGCGGTGTTTACGAGCAGTACTTC
many	TRBJ1-6	TRBV29-1	-	CSVRTALGNSPLHF	TGCAGCGTGCGGACAGCTCTTGGTAATTCACCCCTCCACTTT
few	TRBJ2-2	TRBV11-3	TRBD2	CASSDSGIAGMPGELFF	TGTGCCAGCAGCGATAGTGGTATAGCGGGAATGCCCGGGGAGCTGTTTTTT
many	TRBJ2-6	TRBV10-2	-	CASSVGVPWGANVLTF	TGCGCCAGCAGTGTTGGGGTCCCGTGGGGGGCCAACGTCCTGACTTTC
few	TRBJ2-1	TRBV20-1	-	CSASQGNYNEQFF	TGCAGTGCCTCCCAGGGTAACTACAATGAGCAGTTCTTC
many	TRBJ2-7	TRBV3-1	TRBD2	CASSVVGGGSYEQYF	TGTGCCAGCAGTGTGGTCGGCGGGGGCTCCTACGAGCAGTACTTC
many	TRBJ1-1	TRBV20-1	-	CSARLWNTEAFF	TGCAGTGCTCGACTTTGGAACACTGAAGCTTTCTTT
-	TRBJ1-6	TRBV12-3/TRBV12-4	-	CASNSKSSYNSPLHF	TGTGCCAGCAATTCCAAGAGCTCCTATAATTCACCCCTCCACTTT
-	TRBJ2-1	TRBV20-1	-	CSAGPWDTHEQFF	TGCAGTGCTGGACCTTGGGACACCCATGAGCAGTTCTTC
-	TRBJ1-4	TRBV7-2	TRBD1	CASSSQGAHNEKLFF	TGTGCCAGCAGCTCCCAGGGGGCACATAATGAAAAACTGTTTTTT
-	TRBJ2-2	TRBV4-2	-	CASSQDGANTGELFF	TGTGCCAGCAGCCAAGATGGCGCGAACACCGGGGAGCTGTTTTTT
few	TRBJ1-2	TRBV30	-	CAWSRRTARGYTF	TGTGCCTGGAGCCGTAGGACAGCGCGCGGCTACACCTTC
-	TRBJ2-3	TRBV24-1	-	CATSDNGRPIYTQYF	TGTGCCACCAGTGATAACGGGCGCCCCATCTATACGCAGTATTTT
-	TRBJ1-6	TRBV20-1	TRBD1	CSAATGSSYNSPLHF	TGCAGTGCCGCGACAGGGAGCTCCTATAATTCACCCCTCCACTTT
-	TRBJ2-7	TRBV28	TRBD1	CASTAGQGPSGGQYF	TGTGCCAGCACCGCGGGACAGGGGCCCTCGGGGGGGCAGTACTTC
many	TRBJ2-7	TRBV20-1	TRBD1	CSARKGTGDYEQYF	TGCAGTGCTAGAAAAGGGACAGGAGACTACGAGCAGTACTTC
few	TRBJ2-1	TRBV9	-	CASSAVAGRYNEQFF	TGTGCCAGCAGCGCTGTCGCGGGGAGATACAATGAGCAGTTCTTC
-	TRBJ2-1	TRBV5-1	-	CASSRGQSSYNEQFF	TGCGCCAGCAGCCGCGGACAGAGCTCCTACAATGAGCAGTTCTTC
many	TRBJ1-3	TRBV28	TRBD1	CASHPGGGNTIYF	TGTGCCAGCCACCCAGGGGGCGGAAACACCATATATTTT